Given below is one T cell receptor (beta chain) in context. This sample is part of a study of regulatory T cells in long-lasting Graves disease. Regarding time point: persistent/refractory GD, antithyroid drugs over 5 years with positive TRAb. Extracted PBMC RNA gave rise to the TCR library. Relying on iRepertoire HTBI primers and Arm-PCR of CDR3 regions, the team built TCR beta libraries. TCRdb itself ran the multiplex PCR reads through MiXCR, one entry per CDR3 protein. The sample carries roughly 450,000 distinct CDR3 sequences, about 25% recorded once. The CDR3 consists of 10 residues. Germline CDR1 is SQVTM and CDR2 is ANQGSEA. The V end was cut by 6 bases, the J end by 14 bases, with 14 bases between.

The sequencing here drew on peripheral blood mononuclear cells (PBMCs), taken when the disease was refractory, from a patient treated with antithyroid drugs. The receptor was derived from a female donor with Graves disease. The chain is built from TRBV29-1 and TRBJ2-1, with D possibly being TRBD1 or TRBD2 (5 bases each). CDR3 DNA: TGCAGCGTGACGGATGGGGGAAAGTTCTTC. Translation gives CSVTDGGKFF.